This T cell receptor beta chain was profiled in a study of blood T cell repertoires in COVID-19. Original processing methods: Nucleated cell counts were estimated from reference gene primer amplification. The assay was immunoSEQ multiplex PCR, and TCRdb's table has in-frame clones only and misses some. That table is the source of V, J and clone size, and D and trimming were worked out from the DNA. The table has around 190,000 clones, approximately 85% seen once; the top ten hold approximately 5%. The V gene lost 2 bases and the J gene lost 10 bases, with 19 bases spanning the gap. The CDR3 length is 16 residues. CDR1 is SGHKS, CDR2 YYEKEE, per germline (reference sequence). Participant-given clinical history determined each cohort assignment.

The TCR comes from a man between 35 and 55 years old with acute COVID-19. The chain recombines TRBV5-5 with TRBJ1-6, with D possibly matching TRBD1 (6 bases). What was sequenced was PBMCs or T cells enriched from blood (not recorded which). The CDR3 protein is CASSFGRLVRGSPLHF. The CDR3 DNA follows: TGTGCCAGCAGCTTTGGACGTCTTGTTAGGGGGTCACCCCTCCACTTT.